What follows describes a single T cell receptor (beta chain). This clone was detected only a few times. Its target antigen remains unknown. No quality values exist for individual bases; no much larger clone is one base distant. The study profiled bulk TCR beta-chain repertoires in matched peripheral blood, tumor and adjacent normal breast tissue taken from around 15 patients with early-stage breast cancer. Before surgery, about 5-11 mL of whole blood was collected into EDTA tubes and then processed within 2 hours. Peripheral blood mononuclear cells were isolated by Ficoll-Paque centrifugation in SepMate-50 tubes. For storage in liquid nitrogen, PBMCs were cryopreserved as aliquots of about 1.9 to 4 million cells in around 90% FBS with roughly 10% DMSO. The Qiagen AllPrep DNA/RNA Mini kit was used to extract genomic DNA. Each sample was amplified as two independent genomic DNA replicates: approximately 450 ng for blood and roughly 1.5 ug for tumor or normal breast. Following the manufacturer's instructions, the ImmunoSeq Intro kit was used to carry out TCRB sequencing on genomic DNA. Multiplex PCR was run for 31 cycles using proprietary primers and spike-in control sequences for absolute quantification. Single-end 150-bp reads were used to sequence an 87-bp fragment covering the CDR3 and the flanking V and J genes. Each lane of an Illumina MiSeq using version 3.0 chemistry carried seven multiplexed samples, with two replicates per sample. The authors' analysis ran thus. Raw data were processed with the vendor's proprietary pipeline, and both replicates were merged into a single result per sample. To define clonotypes, the study grouped productive rearrangements that shared the V-gene family, CDR3 amino acid sequence and J-gene segment. Clonality was calculated as 1 minus the normalized Shannon entropy (Pielou evenness) of TCRB abundances. T cell density was estimated by dividing total templates by the number of input cells inferred from the DNA input amount. Recon with default parameters was used to estimate total repertoire diversity and clonality. A clonotype counted as tumor-enriched if its abundance in tumor exceeded 0.1% and was at least 32-fold higher than its abundance in normal breast. The table was pulled from immuneACCESS by TCRdb, which kept in-frame rearrangements only. Such tables lose some clones; where checked, under half of the loss comes from unresolved V genes, and the rest has no known cause. D and trimming were read from the DNA, whereas the V and J calls and clone size are those reported in that table. Here the sample has 50,000 or so clones; 83% occur a single time. The ten largest clones represent roughly 1.5% of the sample.

Taken from the germline V gene, the CDR1 and CDR2 loops are SGHTA and FQGNSA. After removal of 4 bases from V and 3 bases from J, the junction retains 6 bases not matched to a gene. Counted from cysteine to phenylalanine, this CDR3 has 14 amino acids. The entry retains the CDR3 DNA only, 42 bases that are in frame from base 1. This record belongs to a study of early stage breast cancer tumors (dated by TCRdb to 2017 to 2019). For the wider study: Of the roughly 15 invasive breast tumors, approximately 11 were found to be estrogen receptor-positive, progesterone receptor-positive and HER2-negative. Of the roughly twelve ER+/PR+/HER2- tumors, eight were classified as invasive ductal carcinomas and four as invasive lobular carcinomas. On average, each sample had roughly 10-fold read coverage. A total of 2,651,842 templates, representing roughly 1,100,000 unique clonotypes, were detected across all samples.

Results and caveats for the whole study, not just this receptor: About 2.5-fold higher T cell density and higher clonality were observed in tumors than in adjacent normal breast tissue. Bulk genomic DNA sequencing of unsorted cells missed chain pairing and functional markers such as CD4, CD8 and FOXP3. Analysis by tumor subtype was prevented by the small cohort size. Greater similarity was observed between blood and normal breast repertoires than between blood and tumor repertoires, and tumor was distinguished from normal in about 85% of the 16 patients when each tissue was compared with blood. Enriched TCRB sequences shared across patients were found to be mostly commonly generated sequences that were unlikely to play an important role in the tumor microenvironment.

The sequence was obtained from a person aged 50-59 years with breast cancer. Here the chain combines TRBV7-2 and TRBJ2-7, with TRBD1 matching 7 junction bases. The specimen was blood. The nucleotide sequence is given as TGTGCCAGCAGCTCAGAAGGACAGGTCTACGAGCAGTACTTC. This yields the protein CASSSEGQVYEQYF.